These T cell receptor beta chains were read from a single sample in a study of blood T cell repertoires in COVID-19. TCRdb keeps only in-frame clones here, not all; method: immunoSEQ multiplex PCR. The sample gives roughly 80,000 clones, over 70% of which show up once; around 9.4% is in the top ten. The sequencing input was peripheral blood. The receptors here all came from a human donor in a cohort sampled during active COVID-19. Each CDR3 is given with its conserved first and last residue. The D gene is left open where the match is weak. Not every row has a clone size; where given, it reads once, few, many or a size class.

.,.,TRBV10-2,15,TRBJ2-7,CASSESGTSSYEQYF,TGCGCCAGCAGTGAGTCGGGCACGAGCTCCTACGAGCAGTACTTC
.,.,TRBV6-5,14,TRBJ1-3,CASSRSGSGNTIYF,TGTGCCAGCAGCCGCAGCGGCTCTGGAAACACCATATATTTT
TRBD2,.,TRBV30,14,TRBJ2-5,CAWTRGLAGETQYF,TGTGCCTGGACCAGGGGACTAGCGGGGGAGACCCAGTACTTC
.,once,TRBV7-9,16,TRBJ2-7,CASSLGSGKTSYEQYF,TGTGCCAGCAGCTTAGGATCAGGGAAGACGTCCTACGAGCAGTACTTC
.,few,TRBV7-9,13,TRBJ1-4,CASSSDEVEKLFF,TGTGCCAGCAGCTCCGATGAGGTAGAAAAACTGTTTTTT
.,.,TRBV28,15,TRBJ1-1,CASSSTSTGILGAFF,TGTGCCAGCAGTTCCACCTCCACAGGGATTTTAGGAGCTTTCTTT
TRBD1,once,TRBV9,15,TRBJ1-1,CASSGPGQVNTEAFF,TGTGCCAGCAGCGGGCCGGGACAGGTGAACACTGAAGCTTTCTTT
.,many,TRBV7-2,11,TRBJ2-7,CASSLVYEQYF,TGTGCCAGCAGCTTAGTATACGAGCAGTACTTC
TRBD2,once,TRBV2,17,TRBJ2-5,CASLLPRRGALGETQYF,TGTGCCAGCCTTCTTCCTAGGCGGGGGGCCCTTGGCGAGACCCAGTACTTC
TRBD1,.,TRBV27,14,TRBJ1-2,CASSTSPQGNGYTF,TGTGCCAGCAGTACCTCCCCACAGGGGAATGGCTACACCTTC
.,.,TRBV2,13,TRBJ2-7,CASSVGQTYEQYF,TGTGCCAGCAGTGTGGGACAAACCTACGAGCAGTACTTC
.,.,TRBV28,16,TRBJ2-1,CASSRLGVGSNNEQFF,TGTGCCAGCAGTCGTCTAGGGGTGGGATCCAACAATGAGCAGTTCTTC
.,.,TRBV7-2,17,TRBJ2-7,CASSPYGWGTLSYEQYF,TGTGCCAGCAGCCCGTATGGTTGGGGGACTTTATCCTACGAGCAGTACTTC
.,.,TRBV5-6,15,TRBJ2-7,CASSLGGGILYEQYF,TGTGCCAGCAGCTTGGGGGGAGGTATACTGTACGAGCAGTACTTC
TRBD1,once,TRBV2,15,TRBJ1-4,CASSEEGASVEKLFF,TGTGCCAGCAGTGAGGAGGGGGCGTCGGTTGAAAAACTGTTTTTT
TRBD1,.,TRBV4-3,18,TRBJ1-1,CASSQDLGTGGLDTEAFF,TGCGCCAGCAGCCAAGATCTTGGGACAGGGGGTTTGGACACTGAAGCTTTCTTT
TRBD1,.,TRBV9,15,TRBJ2-7,CASSVGQGISYEQYF,TGTGCCAGCAGCGTGGGACAGGGGATCTCCTACGAGCAGTACTTC
.,.,TRBV9,15,TRBJ1-4,CASSVGTATNEKLFF,TGTGCCAGCAGCGTAGGGACAGCAACTAATGAAAAACTGTTTTTT
.,.,TRBV20-1,12,TRBJ2-1,CSASRGREEQFF,TGCAGTGCTAGTAGGGGGAGGGAGGAGCAGTTCTTC
TRBD1,few,TRBV7-9,13,TRBJ1-2,CATEDRDFYGYTF,TGTGCCACCGAGGACAGGGATTTCTATGGCTACACCTTC
TRBD1,.,TRBV2,12,TRBJ1-2,CASSDRGAGYTF,TGTGCCAGCAGCGACAGGGGAGCTGGCTACACCTTC
.,.,TRBV7-3,13,TRBJ1-1,CASSLGAITEAFF,TGTGCCAGCAGCTTGGGGGCCATCACTGAAGCTTTCTTT
TRBD2,.,TRBV11-3,16,TRBJ2-1,CASSLGTSGGASEQFF,TGTGCCAGCAGCCTAGGGACTAGCGGGGGGGCCAGTGAGCAGTTCTTC
.,.,TRBV19,12,TRBJ1-4,CASSPTNEKLFF,TGTGCCAGCTCCCCAACTAATGAAAAACTGTTTTTT
TRBD1,.,TRBV28,17,TRBJ1-2,CASRPTGQGALNYGYTF,TGTGCCAGCAGACCTACGGGACAGGGGGCCCTTAACTATGGCTACACCTTC
.,.,TRBV7-9,12,TRBJ1-1,CASSFATDEAFF,TGTGCCAGCAGCTTCGCGACAGACGAAGCTTTCTTT
TRBD1,few,TRBV5-1,14,TRBJ2-7,CASSLEQGVGEQYF,TGCGCCAGCAGCTTAGAACAGGGGGTAGGAGAGCAGTACTTC
TRBD2,.,TRBV28,14,TRBJ2-7,CASSRSGGSYEQYF,TGTGCCAGCAGTCGGAGCGGGGGGAGCTACGAGCAGTACTTC
TRBD2,.,TRBV9,18,TRBJ2-1,CASSVGISGGFLTDEQFF,TGTGCCAGCAGCGTAGGGATTAGCGGGGGTTTTCTTACAGATGAGCAGTTCTTC
.,.,TRBV5-4,13,TRBJ1-2,CASSLESGYGYTF,TGTGCCAGCAGCTTGGAGTCAGGGTATGGCTACACCTTC
.,.,TRBV5-5,13,TRBJ2-5,CASSLGSQETQYF,TGTGCCAGCAGCTTGGGGAGCCAAGAGACCCAGTACTTC
TRBD1,.,TRBV9,17,TRBJ1-6,CASSEHGDRGGNSPLHF,TGTGCCAGCAGCGAGCATGGTGACAGGGGGGGGAATTCACCCCTCCACTTT
TRBD1,.,TRBV10-3,16,TRBJ1-5,CAISESRGGGTQPQHF,TGTGCCATCAGTGAGTCGAGAGGGGGCGGAACTCAGCCCCAGCATTTT
.,.,TRBV4-1,13,TRBJ2-3,CASSQGQPDTQYF,TGCGCCAGCAGCCAAGGACAGCCAGATACGCAGTATTTT
TRBD2,.,TRBV9,18,TRBJ2-4,CASSVLPGGPLAKNIQYF,TGTGCCAGCAGCGTCCTTCCGGGGGGACCCTTAGCCAAAAACATTCAGTACTTC
.,.,TRBV18,15,TRBJ1-1,CASSPPWGETTEAFF,TGTGCCAGCTCACCACCGTGGGGAGAGACCACTGAAGCTTTCTTT
.,once,TRBV6-6,15,TRBJ1-3,CASSYFGISGNTIYF,TGTGCCAGCAGTTACTTCGGGATCTCTGGAAACACCATATATTTT
TRBD1,.,TRBV27,16,TRBJ2-7,CASSSLRTGGIHEQYF,TGTGCCAGCAGTTCCCTCAGGACAGGGGGCATCCACGAGCAGTACTTC
TRBD1,.,TRBV28,19,TRBJ1-5,CASSGLGQAGSLFNQPQHF,TGTGCCAGCAGTGGGTTAGGACAGGCGGGTTCTCTTTTCAATCAGCCCCAGCATTTT
.,.,TRBV5-4,14,TRBJ2-7,CASSLEGGSYEQYF,TGTGCCAGCAGCTTGGAGGGGGGGTCCTACGAGCAGTACTTC
TRBD2,.,TRBV30,15,TRBJ2-5,CAWSSTGGGRETQYF,TGTGCCTGGAGTTCCACCGGGGGGGGCCGAGAGACCCAGTACTTC
.,once,TRBV10-3,13,TRBJ1-2,CAISEGLNYGYTF,TGTGCCATCAGTGAGGGGCTTAACTATGGCTACACCTTC
TRBD1,.,TRBV5-5,15,TRBJ1-4,CASSLQGAPNEKLFF,TGTGCCAGCAGCTTACAGGGGGCCCCTAATGAAAAACTGTTTTTT
.,.,TRBV30,10,TRBJ1-1,CASGRTEAFF,TGTGCCTCCGGCAGGACTGAAGCTTTCTTT
TRBD2,.,TRBV28,16,TRBJ2-7,CASSLWDLGEGYEQYF,TGTGCCAGCAGTTTATGGGATTTGGGGGAGGGCTACGAGCAGTACTTC
.,.,TRBV6-6,10,TRBJ2-7,CASGLNEQYF,TGTGCCAGCGGGCTCAACGAGCAGTACTTC
TRBD1,.,TRBV5-4,16,TRBJ2-3,CASSGGQGMGADTQYF,TGTGCCAGCAGCGGGGGACAGGGAATGGGGGCAGATACGCAGTATTTT
.,.,TRBV30,13,TRBJ1-2,CAWNSLRSYGYTF,TGTGCCTGGAACTCTCTACGGAGCTATGGCTACACCTTC
.,.,TRBV27,13,TRBJ2-7,CASSFGAYYEQYF,TGTGCCAGCAGTTTTGGGGCGTACTACGAGCAGTACTTC
.,.,TRBV3-1/TRBV3-2,22,TRBJ1-2,CASSQCMDSGSGLKRIYYGYTF,TGTGCCAGCAGCCAATGTATGGACAGCGGCAGCGGATTAAAGCGGATTTACTATGGCTACACCTTC
.,few,TRBV3-1/TRBV3-2,16,TRBJ1-5,CASSQEMGGVNQPQHF,TGTGCCAGCAGCCAAGAGATGGGAGGGGTGAATCAGCCCCAGCATTTT
TRBD2,.,TRBV9,16,TRBJ2-5,CASSALAGGPGETQYF,TGTGCCAGCAGCGCTTTAGCGGGGGGGCCTGGGGAGACCCAGTACTTC
.,.,TRBV30,13,TRBJ1-5,CAWSPTENQPQHF,TGTGCCTGGAGTCCGACAGAGAATCAGCCCCAGCATTTT
.,.,TRBV3-1/TRBV3-2,15,TRBJ2-2,CASSSRLRGTGELFF,TGTGCCAGCTCGTCCAGGCTCCGTGGGACCGGGGAGCTGTTTTTT
.,.,TRBV14,14,TRBJ2-2,CASSQDLRAGELFF,TGTGCCAGCAGCCAAGACTTAAGAGCCGGGGAGCTGTTTTTT
TRBD1,few,TRBV3-1/TRBV3-2,13,TRBJ1-5,CASSLTGSQPQHF,TGTGCCAGCAGCCTGACAGGGAGTCAGCCCCAGCATTTT
TRBD1,.,TRBV11-1,16,TRBJ2-3,CASSPWTGGGTDTQYF,TGTGCCAGCAGCCCGTGGACAGGGGGTGGCACAGATACGCAGTATTTT
.,once,TRBV2,13,TRBJ1-1,CASSAGAATEAFF,TGTGCCAGCAGCGCGGGGGCCGCAACTGAAGCTTTCTTT